A single sample gave rise to the 27 T cell receptor beta chains below, sequenced in a study of B cell selection in AIRE deficiency. Conventional CD4 T cells were sorted as CD4+CD127+ cells. Repertoires were generated with immunoSEQ multiplex PCR, while TCRdb's copy carries only in-frame clones and drops some. The sample has about 25,000 clones; about 95% are singletons. The sequenced material came from CD4+CD127+ conventional T cells sorted from PBMCs. These receptors were collected from a human donor in good health.

The count of this clone is one. V and J are TRBV13 and TRBJ2-3; TRBD1 might be the D (6 bases). CDR3 length: 15 residues. V was cut by 5 bases and J by 5 bases, with 17 bases left in between. The germline CDR1 and CDR2 sequences are PRHDT and FYEKMQ (reference sequence). In DNA form, the CDR3 reads TGTGCCAGCAGCCGGTGGACAGCCGGCAGAGATACGCAGTATTTT. Translating it yields CASSRWTAGRDTQYF.

The chain employs TRBV5-1 and TRBJ2-2, with TRBD1 matching over 9 bases. V gave up 0 bases and J gave up 7 bases; unmatched junction bases: 7. The germline CDR1 and CDR2 sequences are SGHRS and YFSETQ. This CDR3 spans 16 amino acids. The CDR3 sequence is CASSLATGGNGGELFF. CDR3 nucleotides: TGCGCCAGCAGCTTGGCGACAGGGGGTAATGGCGGGGAGCTGTTTTTT. Together with reference TRBV5-1 and TRBJ2-2, the CDR3 gives the full variable domain: KAGVTQTPRYLIKTRGQQVTLSCSPISGHRSVSWYQQTPGQGLQFLFEYFSETQRNKGNFPGRFSGRQFSNSRSEMNVSTLELGDSALYLCASSLATGGNGGELFFGEGSRLTVL.

CDR3 in DNA: TGTGCCAGCAGCAGGACAGGGGAGAACACTGAAGCTTTCTTT. It is translated as CASSRTGENTEAFF. V and J are TRBV7-9 and TRBJ1-1; 9 bases are shared with TRBD1. CDR3 length equals 14 residues. Losses at the gene ends were 5 bases for V and 1 base for J; bases not matched to a gene: 2. Germline lookup yields CDR1 SEHNR and CDR2 FQNEAQ (reference sequence).

The chain joins TRBV7-2 to TRBJ1-3; D unclear. Germline V lookup: CDR1 SGHTA, CDR2 FQGNSA. Between the trimmed V and J ends, which lost 4 bases and 2 bases, there was a span of 12 bases. The CDR3 has 15 amino acids. The CDR3 DNA reads TGTGCCAGCAGCTCCGAGCCACAGACTGGAAACACCATATATTTT. Translating gives CASSSEPQTGNTIYF. Looking up the rest from reference TRBV7-2 and TRBJ1-3 gives the full variable domain: GAGVSQSPSNKVTEKGKDVELRCDPISGHTALYWYRQSLGQGLEFLIYFQGNSAPDKSGLPSDRFSAERTGGSVSTLTIQRTQQEDSAVYLCASSSEPQTGNTIYFGEGSWLTVV.

V is TRBV30 and J is TRBJ1-1, with 12 bases that match TRBD1. This CDR3 contains 15 residues. The junction had 10 bases not matched to a gene; V was cut back by 3 bases and J by 8 bases. Germline CDR1 GTSNPN, CDR2 SVGIG (reference sequence). This CDR3 reads CAWSGTGGFGLEAFF. Written as DNA, the CDR3 is TGTGCCTGGAGCGGGACAGGGGGCTTTGGGTTAGAAGCTTTCTTT.

This chain joins TRBV18 and TRBJ2-4, with TRBD2 identical over 7 bases. This CDR3 spans 16 amino acids. Germline-derived CDR1 and CDR2 are KGHSH and LQKENI. V lost 3 bases and J lost 0; bases outside the gene matches: 5. The CDR3 spells CASSPGGTLAKNIQYF. CDR3 DNA sequence: TGTGCCAGCTCACCGGGAGGGACTTTAGCCAAAAACATTCAGTACTTC.

The V and J genes are TRBV2 and TRBJ1-5, with D perhaps matching TRBD1 (6 bases). The V end lost 6 bases, the J end lost 2 bases, and 14 bases lay between the germline ends. This CDR3 is 15 amino acids long. Germline V gene data show CDR1 as SNHLY and CDR2 as FYNNEI. Here the CDR3 reads CASRPRGAGNQPQHF. DNA for the CDR3: TGTGCCAGCAGACCCAGGGGCGCCGGCAATCAGCCCCAGCATTTT.

V and J are TRBV10-3 and TRBJ1-1; 8 bases agree with TRBD1. This CDR3 is built from 14 residues. Germline-derived CDR1 and CDR2 are ENHRY and SYGVKD. Germline trimming cut 7 bases from V and 3 bases from J; bases unmatched to any gene: 7. CDR3 protein: CAIKAGQGDTEAFF. For the CDR3, the DNA is TGTGCCATCAAGGCCGGACAGGGCGACACTGAAGCTTTCTTT.

The V gene is TRBV7-3, the J gene TRBJ2-2; D may be TRBD2 (6 bases). The V end was cut by 2 bases, the J end by 0 bases, with 7 bases between. Germline loops: CDR1 SGHTA, CDR2 FQGTGA. CDR3 length: 15 amino acids. This chain's CDR3 is CASSLGLTNTGELFF. DNA of the CDR3: TGTGCCAGCAGCTTAGGACTAACGAACACCGGGGAGCTGTTTTTT.

This chain links TRBV6-5 with TRBJ1-2; D is undetermined. V shed 6 bases and J shed 5 bases, with 16 bases lying between them. The CDR3 runs 14 residues. In germline, CDR1 is MNHEY, CDR2 SVGAGI. The CDR3: CASREHQEWYGYTF. CDR3 bases: TGTGCCAGCAGAGAACACCAGGAGTGGTATGGCTACACCTTC.

This chain links TRBV5-1 with TRBJ1-5; D is uncertain. The CDR3 is made up of 13 amino acids. With 5 bases removed from V and 4 bases from J, the gap between germline ends came to 10 bases. The germline CDR1 and CDR2 sequences are SGHRS and YFSETQ. The CDR3 is CASREQHNQPQHF. CDR3 sequence (DNA): TGCGCCAGCAGAGAACAGCATAATCAGCCCCAGCATTTT. Variable domain in full (rest from reference TRBV5-1 and TRBJ1-5): KAGVTQTPRYLIKTRGQQVTLSCSPISGHRSVSWYQQTPGQGLQFLFEYFSETQRNKGNFPGRFSGRQFSNSRSEMNVSTLELGDSALYLCASREQHNQPQHFGDGTRLSIL.

V is TRBV5-1 and J is TRBJ2-7, with TRBD2 as a possible D gene (6 bases). V was cut by 4 bases and J by 7 bases, with 24 bases left in between. From germline, CDR1 is SGHRS and CDR2 YFSETQ. The CDR3 sequence is 16 residues long. CDR3 DNA: TGCGCCAGCAGCACCCATGCCGGGACTTTAATTAAGGAGCAGTACTTC. It yields the protein CASSTHAGTLIKEQYF.

The V gene is TRBV27, the J gene TRBJ2-3; D might be TRBD2 (6 bases). The CDR3 has 13 residues. Deletions cut 9 bases from V and 5 bases from J, with 15 bases between. In germline, CDR1 is MNHEY, CDR2 SMNVEV (reference sequence). The CDR3, as DNA: TGTGCCAGTCGATCAGTCGGGGGAGATACGCAGTATTTT. It codes for CASRSVGGDTQYF.

The chain combines TRBV2 with TRBJ1-3, with TRBD1 identical over 7 bases. The germline CDR1 and CDR2 sequences are SNHLY and FYNNEI. The CDR3 spans 13 residues. With 6 bases clipped from V and 5 bases from J, the junction kept 4 bases outside the gene matches. The CDR3 nucleotides read TGTGCCAGCAGCCGACAGGGTAGAAACACCATATATTTT. Its translation is CASSRQGRNTIYF.

As for this clone: The same CDR3 is also encoded by other DNA sequences in this sample. The chain links TRBV6-1 to TRBJ2-3; 9 positions match TRBD2. The CDR3 is 15 residues long. The germline CDR1 and CDR2 sequences are MNHNS and SASEGT. V shed 6 bases and J 5 bases; nucleotides not matched to a gene: 9. The CDR3 DNA sequence: TGTGCCAGCAGCGGCCTTAGCGGGAGAAAAGATACGCAGTATTTT. Translated: CASSGLSGRKDTQYF.

The chain uses TRBV10-1 and TRBJ2-1, with 10 bases lining up with TRBD1. CDR1 is WNHNN and CDR2 is SYGVQD in the germline V gene (reference sequence). J lost 10 bases, V lost 6 bases, and 12 bases had no gene match. This CDR3 region has 15 residues. Written as DNA, the CDR3 is TGCGCCAGCAGACCCACCGGGACAGGGGAAGGCGAGCAGTTCTTC. This encodes CASRPTGTGEGEQFF.

The chain joins TRBV5-6 to TRBJ1-2; no clear D. This CDR3 comprises 12 residues. CDR1 SGHDT and CDR2 YYEEEE come from the germline V gene. The V end was cut by 0 bases, the J end by 8 bases, with 8 bases between. The CDR3 loop reads CASSLAERGYTF. For the CDR3, the DNA is TGTGCCAGCAGCTTGGCGGAGAGGGGCTACACCTTC.

The V gene is TRBV11-3, the J gene TRBJ2-3; D is perhaps TRBD2 (6 bases). There are 14 residues in the CDR3. Germline-derived CDR1 and CDR2 are SGHNT and YENEEA. Trimming removed 4 bases from V and 4 bases from J, with 12 bases in between. CDR3: CASSSSRGADTQYF. CDR3 bases: TGTGCCAGCAGCTCTTCGCGCGGGGCAGATACGCAGTATTTT. The variable domain in full, completed from reference TRBV11-3 and TRBJ2-3, reads EAGVVQSPRYKIIEKKQPVAFWCNPISGHNTLYWYLQNLGQGPELLIRYENEEAVDDSQLPKDRFSAERLKGVDSTLKIQPAELGDSAVYLCASSSSRGADTQYFGPGTRLTVL.

The chain carries TRBV11-3 and TRBJ2-7, with D unresolved. Germline V CDR1 and CDR2: SGHNT, YENEEA. CDR3 length: 14 residues. V lost 1 base, J lost 5 bases, and 12 bases lay in between. DNA for the CDR3: TGTGCCAGCAGCTTAGGGGCCAGCAGCAACGAGCAGTACTTC. Its translation: CASSLGASSNEQYF.

The gene calls are TRBV6-4 and TRBJ2-2; TRBD1 aligns across 9 bases. Losses at the gene ends were 6 bases for V and 8 bases for J; bases not matched to a gene: 7. Germline V gene lookup returns CDR1 MRHNA and CDR2 SNTAGT. This CDR3 comprises 14 residues. The CDR3 is CASSSTGGEGELFF. As DNA, the CDR3 is TGTGCCAGCAGCTCCACAGGGGGCGAGGGGGAGCTGTTTTTT.

The rearrangement joins TRBV19 to TRBJ2-7, with D unclear. Germline V gene data show CDR1 as LNHDA and CDR2 as SQIVND (reference sequence). V lost 0 bases to trimming and J lost 6 bases, with 15 bases between them. This CDR3 comprises 15 residues. The CDR3: CASSIDSVSHREQYF. In DNA, the CDR3 is TGTGCCAGTAGTATAGATTCAGTTTCCCACCGCGAGCAGTACTTC.

The chain has TRBV5-1 and TRBJ2-1, with 9 bases aligning to TRBD2. The CDR3 is 15 residues long. Germline CDR1 is SGHRS and CDR2 is YFSETQ. J was trimmed by 0 bases and V by 2 bases; bases with no gene match: 0. CDR3 sequence (DNA): TGCGCCAGCAGCTTTAGCGGGAGCTCCTACAATGAGCAGTTCTTC. The encoded protein is CASSFSGSSYNEQFF.

The V call is TRBV12-5, the J call TRBJ2-2; 7 bases align to TRBD1. V dropped 1 base and J dropped 3; count of bases not matched to a gene: 2. Germline V lookup: CDR1 LGHNT, CDR2 FRNRAP. The CDR3 contains 15 residues. The CDR3 sequence: CASGLGTGYTGELFF. The CDR3 coding sequence is TGTGCTAGTGGTTTGGGGACAGGCTACACCGGGGAGCTGTTTTTT.

J is TRBJ1-2 and V is TRBV6-5; TRBD1 might be the D (6 bases). The V gene's germline CDR1 is MNHEY and CDR2 SVGAGI. The CDR3 spans 14 residues. The V end was cut by 4 bases, the J end by 9 bases, with 18 bases between. CDR3 DNA: TGTGCCAGCAGTTCCGCAGGGGCGCGGGGGAGCTACACCTTC. This sequence encodes CASSSAGARGSYTF.

This chain connects TRBV7-2 to TRBJ2-2, with D possibly called TRBD1 or TRBD2 (5 bases each). V shed 3 bases and J shed 9 bases, with 23 bases lying between them. CDR1 and CDR2 from the germline V gene are SGHTA and FQGNSA. The CDR3 is 17 amino acids. The CDR3 sequence is CASSLNTGAPQRRELFF. CDR3 DNA: TGTGCCAGCAGCTTGAACACCGGGGCCCCTCAACGCCGGGAGCTGTTTTTT.

Here the CDR3 reads CASSVNKNTGELFF. CDR3 DNA sequence: TGTGCCAGCAGTGTTAACAAGAACACCGGGGAGCTGTTTTTT. The V call is TRBV6-6, the J call TRBJ2-2; D uncertain. The germline V gene has CDR1 MNHNY and CDR2 SVGAGI (reference sequence). The ends were cut back, 5 bases at V and 1 base at J, with 8 bases in the middle. This CDR3 contains 14 residues.

The gene calls are TRBV27 and TRBJ2-5; 7 positions agree with TRBD1. V gave up 8 bases and J gave up 4 bases; unmatched junction bases: 13. The CDR3 extends over 15 amino acids. The germline V gene encodes CDR1 MNHEY and CDR2 SMNVEV (reference sequence). The CDR3 nucleotides read TGTGCCAGCCCGTGGTGCGACAGGGTGGCAGAGACCCAGTACTTC. Amino acid sequence: CASPWCDRVAETQYF.